Listed below are T cell receptor beta chains from one sample, sequenced in a study of blood T cell repertoires in COVID-19. Data came from immunoSEQ multiplex PCR; TCRdb stores just in-frame clones and leaves some out. The sample yields about 350,000 clones, almost 90% seen once. The sample was PBMCs or T cells enriched from blood (not recorded which). The receptors shown here come from a woman aged 25-40 years who had been exposed to COVID-19. The CDR3 runs from the conserved cysteine through the conserved F or W. A D gene is named only where the DNA matches it firmly. Clone size is shown for a subset of rows, as once, few, many or a class of expanded clone.

TRBV20-1	.	TRBJ2-1	.	TGCAGTGCTAGAGATACTCCTGAGCAGTTCTTC	CSARDTPEQFF
TRBV2	.	TRBJ2-5	.	TGTGCCAGCAGTACCGGAGGGAAGGGCGAGACCCAGTACTTC	CASSTGGKGETQYF
TRBV9	.	TRBJ2-3	.	TGTGCCAGCAGCGGAGAACCGGGTGGCACAGATACGCAGTATTTT	CASSGEPGGTDTQYF
TRBV15	.	TRBJ1-6	.	TGTGCCACCAGCAGAGAGACAGCTTCACCCCTCCACTTT	CATSRETASPLHF
TRBV28	.	TRBJ2-7	.	TGTGCCAGCCTGTCCCAGGGGACCTACGAGCAGTACTTC	CASLSQGTYEQYF
TRBV18	.	TRBJ1-5	TRBD1	TGTGCCAGCTCACAGGGACAGGGCAATCAGCCCCAGCATTTT	CASSQGQGNQPQHF
TRBV19	.	TRBJ2-5	TRBD1	TGTGCCAGTAGTATAGGTGCGCGGGCAGGGGGTGTGGAGACCCAGTACTTC	CASSIGARAGGVETQYF
TRBV5-1	once	TRBJ1-2	.	TGCGCCAGCAGCTTGGGGCAGCGGGAGAATGGCTACACCTTC	CASSLGQRENGYTF
TRBV6-6	.	TRBJ2-2	TRBD2	TGTGCCAGCAGTCCGGGACTGCGGGAGCCGAACACCGGGGAGCTGTTTTTT	CASSPGLREPNTGELFF
TRBV3-1/TRBV3-2	.	TRBJ1-1	.	TGTGCCAGCAGCCAAGATTGGGGGCAGGGCGAAGCTTTCTTT	CASSQDWGQGEAFF
TRBV11-3	once	TRBJ2-5	.	TGTGCCAGCAGTTCTACAGGGACCTTTCAAGAGACCCAGTACTTC	CASSSTGTFQETQYF
TRBV14	few	TRBJ1-2	TRBD1	TGTGCCAGCAGCAGGCAGACAGGGGTTGGAAACTATGGCTACACCTTC	CASSRQTGVGNYGYTF
TRBV28	.	TRBJ2-7	.	TGTGCCAGCATTAAGTCCGGACAATCCTACGAGCAGTACTTC	CASIKSGQSYEQYF
TRBV7-9	.	TRBJ1-6	TRBD1	TGTGCCAGCAGCGGGACAGATAATTCACCCCTCCACTTT	CASSGTDNSPLHF
TRBV29-1	.	TRBJ2-2	.	TGCAGCGTTGGTGGACAGTACACCGGGGAGCTGTTTTTT	CSVGGQYTGELFF
TRBV29-1	.	TRBJ2-1	.	TGCGGCTGTAACCGGGAGTACAATGAGCAGTTCTTC	CGCNREYNEQFF
TRBV5-1	.	TRBJ2-5	.	TGCGCCAGCAGCTTGGGGGAGCGGTCTGGACCCCAGTACTTC	CASSLGERSGPQYF
TRBV11-2	.	TRBJ2-7	TRBD1	TGTGCCAGCAGCCTGACCGCAGGGGGCTACGGGCAGTACTTC	CASSLTAGGYGQYF
TRBV7-3	.	TRBJ2-2	TRBD1	TGTGCCAGCAGCTTCGGGATCAGGGGGCGGGACGGGGAGCTGTTTTTT	CASSFGIRGRDGELFF
TRBV9	.	TRBJ1-4	TRBD1	TGTGCCAGCAGCCCAAGACAGGGGCGAAATGAAAAACTGTTTTTT	CASSPRQGRNEKLFF
TRBV3-1/TRBV3-2	.	TRBJ2-1	.	TGTGCCAGCAGCCAACCTCGCCGGGGGATAAACAATGAGCAGTTCTTC	CASSQPRRGINNEQFF
TRBV9	.	TRBJ2-1	.	TGTGCCAGCAGCCCCCGGGGGAGCTCCTACAATGAGCAGTTCTTC	CASSPRGSSYNEQFF
TRBV7-3	.	TRBJ1-1	TRBD1	TGTGCCAGCAGCTTGACTCTGGGACAGGGGCTGGGGAACACTGAAGCTTTCTTT	CASSLTLGQGLGNTEAFF
TRBV29-1	.	TRBJ2-7	TRBD1	TGCAGCGTTGATGGGACAGGGGCCAACGAGCAGTACTTC	CSVDGTGANEQYF
TRBV5-6	.	TRBJ2-3	TRBD2	TGTGCCAGCAGCAGACTAGCTTGGCCTCTTAGCACAGATACGCAGTATTTT	CASSRLAWPLSTDTQYF
TRBV27	.	TRBJ2-3	.	TGTGCCAGCAGTTCCGAGGACAGAGTTTCAGATACGCAGTATTTT	CASSSEDRVSDTQYF
TRBV18	.	TRBJ1-1	TRBD1	TGTGCCAGCTCACCATCGACACAGGGGACCACTGAAGCTTTCTTT	CASSPSTQGTTEAFF
TRBV3-1/TRBV3-2	once	TRBJ1-2	.	TGTGCCAGCAGCCAAGCGACAGCCTATGGCTACACCTTC	CASSQATAYGYTF
TRBV10-2	.	TRBJ1-4	.	TGCGCCAGCAGTAAAACAGGTCCAACTAATGAAAAACTGTTTTTT	CASSKTGPTNEKLFF
TRBV1	.	TRBJ2-3	.	TGCACCAGCAGCCAAGATACTAGCGGGAACACAGATACGCAGTATTTT	CTSSQDTSGNTDTQYF
TRBV29-1	.	TRBJ1-3	.	TGCAGCGTCTCACAGAGCTCTGGAAACACCATATATTTT	CSVSQSSGNTIYF
TRBV11-2	.	TRBJ2-3	TRBD2	TGTGCCAGCAGCTTAGGACTAGCGGGAGTGGGTACAGATACGCAGTATTTT	CASSLGLAGVGTDTQYF
TRBV28	.	TRBJ1-2	TRBD1	TGTGCCAGCAGTTCCGGGGACAGCGGCTACACCTTC	CASSSGDSGYTF
TRBV7-6	.	TRBJ2-2	.	TGTGCCAGCAGCTTAGTAGTGGGAGTACAGCTCACCGGGGAGCTGTTTTTT	CASSLVVGVQLTGELFF
TRBV7-9	.	TRBJ2-1	TRBD1	TGTGCCAGCAGCTTAGGGACAGGGGGCCCGTTCTTC	CASSLGTGGPFF
TRBV5-6	once	TRBJ1-1	.	TGTGCCAGCAGCGGAACTGGACGGCGGGGGGAAGCTTTCTTT	CASSGTGRRGEAFF
TRBV19	.	TRBJ2-6	.	TGTGCCAGTAGTAGCCCCCGGCGGCGGCCCTCCGGGGCCAACGTCCTGACTTTC	CASSSPRRRPSGANVLTF
TRBV27	.	TRBJ2-7	.	TGTGCCAGCAGTTTAGAGGGAGGCAACGAGCAGTACTTC	CASSLEGGNEQYF
TRBV18	.	TRBJ1-6	TRBD1	TGTGCCAGCTCACCCGAAGACAGGGGGATCACTAGTAATTCACCCCTCCACTTT	CASSPEDRGITSNSPLHF
TRBV7-2	.	TRBJ2-5	TRBD2	TGTGCCAGCAGCGGGGGAGGGAGTTGGGAGACCCAGTACTTC	CASSGGGSWETQYF
TRBV7-8	.	TRBJ1-5	TRBD1	TGTGCCAGCAGCTCATCCACAGGGGGCCTAGGCAATCAGCCCCAGCATTTT	CASSSSTGGLGNQPQHF
TRBV7-9	once	TRBJ2-3	TRBD2	TGTGCCAGCAGCTGGGGACTAGCGAAAAACACAGATACGCAGTATTTT	CASSWGLAKNTDTQYF
TRBV28	.	TRBJ2-1	TRBD2	TGTGCCAGCAGTTTAGGGCTAGCGGGAGTGCCGGGATTCTCCTACAATGAGCAGTTCTTC	CASSLGLAGVPGFSYNEQFF
TRBV5-1	.	TRBJ2-1	TRBD2	TGCGCCAGCACCCGGGAGGGCTACAATGAGCAGTTCTTC	CASTREGYNEQFF
TRBV28	.	TRBJ1-1	.	TGTGCCAGCAGTACAGGGTCAAACACTGAAGCTTTCTTT	CASSTGSNTEAFF
TRBV6-6	.	TRBJ2-7	.	TGTGCCAGCAGTTCCCCCATCTCCTACGAGCAGTACTTC	CASSSPISYEQYF
TRBV7-8	.	TRBJ2-2	.	TGTGCCAGCAGGGCGGACGGGGAGCTGTTTTTT	CASRADGELFF
TRBV30	.	TRBJ1-2	TRBD1	TGTGCCTGGAGTGTTCGAGGGGGCGAGCTTACCTATGGCTACACCTTC	CAWSVRGGELTYGYTF
TRBV11-2	.	TRBJ2-3	TRBD2	TGTGCCAGCAGCTTCCAGCGGGAGGCAGCAGATACGCAGTATTTT	CASSFQREAADTQYF
TRBV2	.	TRBJ1-2	.	TGTGCCAGCAGTAGCCCCGCGCGGCGGAGCTATGGCTACACCTTC	CASSSPARRSYGYTF
TRBV9	.	TRBJ1-4	.	TGTGCCAGCAGCGTAGCGGCGAGGGGGGGATATGAAAAACTGTTTTTT	CASSVAARGGYEKLFF
TRBV11-3	.	TRBJ1-1	.	TGTGCCAGCAGCTCGGTGGACACTGAAGCTTTCTTT	CASSSVDTEAFF